This T cell receptor beta chain was observed in a study of shared T cell receptors in the human thymus. Only in-frame clones appear in the TCRdb table, and some are missing; sequencing was by immunoSEQ multiplex PCR. The repertoire holds 650,000 to 950,000 clones, roughly 85% seen once, with more than 0.008% in the top ten. The CDR3 runs 13 residues. Germline V gene lookup returns CDR1 MNHNS and CDR2 SASEGT. V was shortened by 3 bases and J by 10 bases, with 15 bases between the two germline ends. The same specimen was also included in a second study, on human thymus T cells. As that study records: Those donating were healthy Finnish infants in corrective surgery for congenital heart defects. The thymus was resected at corrective cardiac surgery. Thymic and blood repertoires appeared to carry a bias in their V and J gene usage. Related research described strongly overlapping thymic repertoires in unrelated people.

This receptor was taken from a girl less than two years old with a congenital heart defect. The sample taken for sequencing was thymocytes. The rearrangement links TRBV6-1 to TRBJ1-1, with D possibly being TRBD1 (5 bases). CDR3 sequence: CASSEEAVGGAFF. CDR3 coding DNA: TGTGCCAGCAGTGAGGAGGCGGTGGGGGGAGCTTTCTTT.